This T cell receptor beta chain was found in a study of blood T cell repertoires in COVID-19. Overall study context: PBMCs, B-cell-depleted T cells, or T cells were the source of the cDNA or gDNA that made up the material.

With 0 bases removed from V and 3 bases from J, the gap between germline ends came to 10 bases. This CDR3 spans 14 amino acids. Germline CDR1 is SGHRS and CDR2 is YFSETQ. Data came from immunoSEQ multiplex PCR; TCRdb stores just in-frame clones and leaves some out. The data show approximately 220,000 clones, about 80% seen once. The sequencing input was peripheral blood. The V and J genes are TRBV5-1 and TRBJ2-7, with D tentatively TRBD2 (6 bases). The clonotype comes from a woman aged 25 to 39 who had recovered from COVID-19. Here the CDR3 reads CASSLERRDYEQYF. The CDR3 nucleotides read TGCGCCAGCAGCTTGGAACGGAGGGACTACGAGCAGTACTTC.